These T cell receptor beta chains were read from a single sample in a study of technical replicates of blood from a handful of donors. Clones were read by immunoSEQ multiplex PCR, and TCRdb kept only the in-frame ones, dropping some. The data show about 74,000 clones, with 95% seen just once and under 0.3% held by the top ten. Source material: T cells isolated from PBMCs. The receptors here all came from a human donor in good health. Each CDR3 is given with its conserved first and last residue. The order of the fields is V gene, D gene, clone size, J gene, CDR3 protein, CDR3 DNA. D genes are given only for firm matches. Part of the rows lack a size; the others show once, few, many or a class for expanded clones.

>TRBV5-1|NA|NA|TRBJ2-7
CASSLISAYEQYF
TGCGCCAGCAGCTTGATTAGCGCGTACGAGCAGTACTTC
>TRBV21-1|NA|NA|TRBJ2-2
CASSTGLQGKNTGELFF
TGTGCCAGCAGCACGGGTTTGCAGGGGAAGAACACCGGGGAGCTGTTTTTT
>TRBV29-1|TRBD1|NA|TRBJ2-7
CSVDLGQPSYEQYF
TGCAGCGTTGATTTGGGACAGCCATCCTACGAGCAGTACTTC
>TRBV27|TRBD1|NA|TRBJ1-1
CASSNLGTGNTEAFF
TGTGCCAGCAGTAATTTAGGGACAGGGAACACTGAAGCTTTCTTT
>TRBV4-1|NA|NA|TRBJ2-1
CASSQQPGGRWNEQFF
TGCGCCAGCAGCCAACAGCCAGGAGGCCGGTGGAATGAGCAGTTCTTC
>TRBV5-4|NA|NA|TRBJ2-5
CASSFWRDPAETQYF
TGTGCCAGCAGCTTTTGGCGGGACCCAGCGGAGACCCAGTACTTC
>TRBV10-3|TRBD2|NA|TRBJ2-1
CAISESSGGSYNEQFF
TGTGCCATCAGTGAGTCCAGCGGGGGTTCCTACAATGAGCAGTTCTTC
>TRBV6-1|NA|NA|TRBJ1-3
CASEWRNRAGNTIYF
TGTGCCAGCGAATGGAGGAACAGGGCTGGAAACACCATATATTTT
>TRBV29-1|NA|NA|TRBJ1-2
CSVPPGHGIYGYTF
TGCAGCGTTCCGCCGGGACACGGAATCTATGGCTACACCTTC
>TRBV11-3|NA|NA|TRBJ2-7
CASSLYQQVSYEQYF
TGTGCCAGCAGCTTATACCAACAGGTTTCCTACGAGCAGTACTTC
>TRBV5-1|NA|NA|TRBJ2-3
CASSLAPADTQYF
TGCGCCAGCAGCTTGGCCCCCGCAGATACGCAGTATTTT
>TRBV28|NA|NA|TRBJ2-5
CASSTSGIQETQYF
TGTGCCAGCAGTACCTCGGGGATACAAGAGACCCAGTACTTC
>TRBV7-2|TRBD1|NA|TRBJ2-7
CASSLAGGTGSSNEQYF
TGTGCCAGCAGCTTAGCAGGGGGGACAGGGTCGAGTAACGAGCAGTACTTC
>TRBV29-1|NA|NA|TRBJ2-3
CSVTGTWGTDTQYF
TGCAGCGTTACTGGGACATGGGGCACAGATACGCAGTATTTT
>TRBV9|NA|NA|TRBJ1-1
CASSVTQGEAFF
TGTGCCAGCAGCGTCACCCAGGGAGAAGCTTTCTTT
>TRBV6-1|NA|NA|TRBJ2-2
CASRNLEGSIGELFF
TGTGCCAGCAGGAATCTGGAGGGGTCAATCGGGGAGCTGTTTTTT
>TRBV9|NA|once|TRBJ1-6
CASSVGAGTGTLHF
TGTGCCAGCAGCGTAGGAGCCGGAACGGGGACCCTCCACTTT
>TRBV7-2|NA|once|TRBJ2-3
CASSRDSPPDTQYF
TGTGCCAGCAGCCGGGACTCCCCCCCAGATACGCAGTATTTT
>TRBV7-6|NA|NA|TRBJ1-5
CASSLGAGGKTGRNQPQHF
TGTGCCAGCAGCTTAGGAGCGGGGGGCAAGACAGGCCGGAATCAGCCCCAGCATTTT
>TRBV9|NA|NA|TRBJ2-7
CASSVGLGAFYEQYF
TGTGCCAGCAGCGTAGGTCTGGGGGCGTTCTACGAGCAGTACTTC
>TRBV6-1|TRBD1|NA|TRBJ1-1
CASRAQGGLTEAFF
TGTGCCAGCAGGGCCCAGGGGGGTCTAACTGAAGCTTTCTTT
>TRBV7-8|TRBD2|NA|TRBJ2-7
CASSLLAGVSYEQYF
TGTGCCAGCAGCTTACTAGCGGGAGTTTCCTACGAGCAGTACTTC
>TRBV4-1|TRBD2|few|TRBJ2-1
CASSHATSGSLDEQFF
TGCGCCAGCAGCCACGCTACTAGCGGGAGTTTAGATGAGCAGTTCTTC
>TRBV4-1|NA|NA|TRBJ1-2
CASSLQRGNKINYGYTF
TGCGCCAGCAGCCTCCAAAGGGGGAACAAAATTAACTATGGCTACACCTTC
>TRBV4-2|TRBD2|once|TRBJ2-7
CASSTRLAGAIHEQYF
TGTGCCAGCAGCACTCGACTAGCGGGGGCGATCCACGAGCAGTACTTC
>TRBV10-2|NA|NA|TRBJ2-7
CASFSGDAYEQYF
TGCGCCAGCTTCTCCGGAGACGCATACGAGCAGTACTTC
>TRBV7-6|TRBD2|NA|TRBJ2-7
CASSPRGLNYEQYF
TGTGCCAGCAGTCCCCGGGGACTAAACTACGAGCAGTACTTC
>TRBV6-6|TRBD1|NA|TRBJ2-7
CASRVTGESYEQYF
TGTGCCAGCAGAGTAACAGGGGAGTCCTACGAGCAGTACTTC
>TRBV7-2|TRBD1|NA|TRBJ1-4
CASSQTGGWNEKLFF
TGTGCCAGCAGCCAGACAGGGGGCTGGAATGAAAAACTGTTTTTT
>TRBV4-2|NA|NA|TRBJ2-7
CASSQATGPSYEQYF
TGTGCCAGCAGCCAAGCTACAGGGCCCTCCTACGAGCAGTACTTC
>TRBV19|TRBD2|NA|TRBJ2-1
CASSKTSGDSPYNEQFF
TGTGCCAGTAGTAAAACTAGCGGGGACTCCCCTTACAATGAGCAGTTCTTC
>TRBV29-1|NA|NA|TRBJ1-5
CSVDRGKRNQPQHF
TGCAGCGTTGACAGGGGAAAGCGCAATCAGCCCCAGCATTTT
>TRBV18|NA|NA|TRBJ2-3
CASSPISSTDTQYF
TGTGCCAGCTCACCAATTTCTAGCACAGATACGCAGTATTTT
>TRBV28|TRBD2|NA|TRBJ2-1
CASAPAGRYNEQFF
TGTGCCAGCGCACCAGCGGGGCGGTACAATGAGCAGTTCTTC
>TRBV7-9|NA|NA|TRBJ2-2
CASSSGDSTGELFF
TGTGCCAGCAGCTCGGGAGATAGCACCGGGGAGCTGTTTTTT
>TRBV4-1|NA|NA|TRBJ1-1
CASSQELALLHRSNTEAFF
TGCGCCAGCAGCCAAGAACTGGCGCTCTTGCACAGATCGAACACTGAAGCTTTCTTT
>TRBV7-6|NA|NA|TRBJ1-3
CASSSLEGSGNTIYF
TGTGCCAGCAGCTCCCTAGAGGGCTCTGGAAACACCATATATTTT
>TRBV5-6|NA|NA|TRBJ2-5
CASSLGQPYQETQYF
TGTGCCAGCAGCTTGGGACAGCCGTACCAAGAGACCCAGTACTTC
>TRBV5-1|NA|NA|TRBJ2-5
CASHQEETQYF
TGCGCCAGCCACCAGGAAGAGACCCAGTACTTC
>TRBV6-1|TRBD1|once|TRBJ1-1
CASSLDRYTEAFF
TGTGCCAGCAGCCTGGACAGGTACACTGAAGCTTTCTTT
>TRBV7-8|TRBD2|NA|TRBJ2-7
CASSLGRGGDRSSYEQYF
TGTGCCAGCAGCTTAGGCCGGGGGGGGGACCGGAGCTCCTACGAGCAGTACTTC
>TRBV25-1|TRBD2|NA|TRBJ2-7
CASSETTTGTSGLYEQYF
TGTGCCAGCAGTGAAACTACTACCGGGACTAGCGGCCTCTACGAGCAGTACTTC
>TRBV7-6|TRBD2|NA|TRBJ2-3
CASSPGGLAGEPTQYF
TGTGCCAGCAGCCCAGGGGGGCTAGCGGGAGAGCCTACGCAGTATTTT
>TRBV7-3|NA|NA|TRBJ2-5
CASSLGSGVETQYF
TGTGCCAGCAGCTTAGGTTCAGGGGTGGAGACCCAGTACTTC
>TRBV11-2|TRBD1|NA|TRBJ2-4
CASSVTGDVYKNIQYF
TGTGCCAGCAGCGTTACAGGGGACGTCTACAAAAACATTCAGTACTTC
>TRBV11-2|TRBD2|NA|TRBJ2-6
CASSSVRGSGANVLTF
TGTGCCAGCAGCTCCGTGCGGGGGAGCGGGGCCAACGTCCTGACTTTC
>TRBV5-1|NA|once|TRBJ1-4
CASSWAVDTKGEKLFF
TGCGCCAGCAGCTGGGCGGTTGACACCAAGGGGGAAAAACTGTTTTTT
>TRBV30|TRBD2|NA|TRBJ2-2
CAWRGFGTKNTGELFF
TGTGCCTGGAGAGGGTTTGGGACTAAGAACACCGGGGAGCTGTTTTTT
>TRBV27|NA|NA|TRBJ1-1
CASSSTAGLNTEAFF
TGTGCCAGCAGTTCAACGGCGGGCTTGAACACTGAAGCTTTCTTT
>TRBV7-9|TRBD1|NA|TRBJ2-7
CASSLLQGRLREQYF
TGTGCCAGCAGCTTACTACAGGGGCGCTTACGGGAGCAGTACTTC
>TRBV28|NA|NA|TRBJ1-1
CASSLMWGTMNTEAFF
TGTGCCAGCAGTTTAATGTGGGGGACTATGAACACTGAAGCTTTCTTT